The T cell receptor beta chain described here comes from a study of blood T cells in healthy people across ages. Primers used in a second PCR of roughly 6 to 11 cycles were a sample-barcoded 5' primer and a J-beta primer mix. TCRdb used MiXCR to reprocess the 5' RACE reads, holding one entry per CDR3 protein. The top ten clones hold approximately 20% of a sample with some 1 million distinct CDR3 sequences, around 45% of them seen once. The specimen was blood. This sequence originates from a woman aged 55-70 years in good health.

The CDR3 spells CASSYDDRGRAYEQYF. CDR3 coding DNA: TGTGCCAGCAGTTACGACGACAGGGGGAGGGCCTACGAGCAGTACTTC. The gene calls are TRBV12-3 or TRBV12-4 and TRBJ2-7; 9 positions match TRBD1. V shed 4 bases and J 2 bases; nucleotides not matched to a gene: 9. CDR3 length: 16 residues.